A selection of T cell receptor beta chains follows, all from one sample in a study of blood T cell repertoires in COVID-19. The data were produced by immunoSEQ multiplex PCR, yet TCRdb's version contains in-frame clones alone and is incomplete. The data contain more than 250,000 clones, around 87% of them singletons. Material for sequencing was peripheral blood. These receptor sequences come from a man aged 50 to 60 with active or convalescent COVID-19. CDR3s include the opening cysteine and the closing phenylalanine or tryptophan. The listing skips clone size in some rows; elsewhere it reads once, few, many or a size class.

clone size	V gene	J gene	CDR3 protein
.	TRBV18	TRBJ1-6	CASSPTGQTLYSPLHF
few	TRBV2	TRBJ2-2	CASSPGGLGLAGGNTGELFF
.	TRBV3-1/TRBV3-2	TRBJ1-4	CASSHAYFNEKLFF
.	TRBV3-1/TRBV3-2	TRBJ2-5	CASSFRTGGAETQYF
.	TRBV21-1	TRBJ1-3	CASSPWARFLLGNTIYF
.	TRBV5-1	TRBJ1-2	CASSSETGPGYTF
.	TRBV28	TRBJ1-2	CASSSLQGTGSYGYTF
few	TRBV6-6	TRBJ1-1	CASRVEGQEAFF
.	TRBV4-2	TRBJ2-1	CASSQAGGTYNEQFF
.	TRBV19	TRBJ1-1	CASSDLTGGGAEAFF
.	TRBV19	TRBJ2-7	CASSMTTGTGGYEQYF
.	TRBV2	TRBJ1-1	CASSPSLDGSTEAFF
once	TRBV5-1	TRBJ2-2	CASSRGLAGTVGELFF
.	TRBV12-3/TRBV12-4	TRBJ2-3	CASSAQGSDTQYF
.	TRBV30	TRBJ2-7	CAWSAFVRDSSYEQYF
.	TRBV5-1	TRBJ1-1	CASSLGQGSTEAFF
.	TRBV7-2	TRBJ1-3	CASSSDREGTIYF
.	TRBV24-1	TRBJ2-2	CATSDLRVGSDAGELFF
.	TRBV29-1	TRBJ2-3	CSISPGQGPDTQYF
.	TRBV27	TRBJ2-5	CASSFSGRLGTQYF
.	TRBV7-2	TRBJ1-2	CASSQGLRRSGYTF
.	TRBV2	TRBJ1-1	CASSPGFNTEAFF
few	TRBV5-1	TRBJ2-1	CASSPSSGGYNEQFF
.	TRBV7-9	TRBJ1-3	CASRFVQGDTIYF
.	TRBV2	TRBJ2-1	CASAKGQAYNEQFF
.	TRBV6-5	TRBJ1-5	CASSIGQEAPQHF
.	TRBV19	TRBJ2-7	CASSSMERGSKEQYF
.	TRBV15	TRBJ1-2	CASGDGYGYTF
.	TRBV15	TRBJ1-6	CATSRDRAGSPLHF
once	TRBV19	TRBJ2-1	CASSMTAGGTLEQFF
.	TRBV15	TRBJ1-5	CATSLGQGPYQPQHF
.	TRBV7-9	TRBJ2-7	CASSRTGGSYEQYF
.	TRBV12-2	TRBJ1-6	CASRLVREGPPLHF
.	TRBV5-1	TRBJ2-1	CASSLERGDYNEQFF
.	TRBV19	TRBJ1-5	CASSIVAGVLPKPQHF
.	TRBV19	TRBJ2-1	CASSIDGPGTSGYNEQFF
.	TRBV9	TRBJ1-1	CASSANQGRGTEAFF
few	TRBV5-4	TRBJ1-2	CASSLTDPIYGYTF
.	TRBV18	TRBJ2-3	CASSPSQGSSTDTQYF
.	TRBV19	TRBJ1-4	CASSIEGVRKLFF
.	TRBV29-1	TRBJ1-6	CSVVLTGRPYNSPLHF
.	TRBV6-2/TRBV6-3	TRBJ1-1	CASSRQGDPEAFF
.	TRBV5-6	TRBJ1-2	CASSLGVAGRSGYTF
.	TRBV18	TRBJ2-1	CASSSIFEQFF
.	TRBV28	TRBJ1-1	CASSYTGYTEAFF
.	TRBV11-1	TRBJ2-1	CASSLLAGAYNEQFF
.	TRBV6-2/TRBV6-3	TRBJ2-7	CASSYQGAQYSEQYF
.	TRBV6-2/TRBV6-3	TRBJ2-7	CASSYRGYEQYF
.	TRBV18	TRBJ1-1	CASSVNRGDTEAFF
once	TRBV5-1	TRBJ2-6	CASSSHRTGANVLTF
.	TRBV2	TRBJ1-1	CASSVLGGDTEAFF
.	TRBV5-4	TRBJ2-3	CASSAASRSTDTQYF
once	TRBV21-1	TRBJ2-1	CATASGGIENEQFF
.	TRBV6-2/TRBV6-3	TRBJ2-3	CASSPVTATDTQYF
.	TRBV20-1	TRBJ1-2	CSSGHGYTF
.	TRBV4-3	TRBJ1-1	CASSQERIVGEAFF
.	TRBV27	TRBJ1-1	CASSRQGLVTEAFF